These T cell receptor beta chains were read from a single sample in a study of blood T cell repertoires in COVID-19. Only in-frame clones appear in the TCRdb table, and some are missing; sequencing was by immunoSEQ multiplex PCR. The data contain fewer than 300,000 clones, 80% to 85% of them singletons. Sequenced input: peripheral blood. These receptors came from a person aged 65-85 years with COVID-19, enrolled during active disease. CDR3s include the opening cysteine and the closing phenylalanine or tryptophan.

16	TRBV5-4	TRBJ2-1	CASSLQRGSSYNEQFF
16	TRBV28	TRBJ2-7	CASSLSVPGGRYEQYF
15	TRBV24-1	TRBJ2-1	CATSKQDRVYNEQFF
12	TRBV27	TRBJ1-6	CASRTGRSPLHF
12	TRBV7-2	TRBJ1-2	CASSPVAGGYTF
16	TRBV24-1	TRBJ1-5	CATSATDRGNNQPQHF
15	TRBV7-9	TRBJ1-4	CASSSDRDSRWKLFF
14	TRBV20-1	TRBJ1-1	CSASDNRQGYEAFF
15	TRBV7-3	TRBJ2-3	CASGQIGGGTDTQYF
14	TRBV30	TRBJ1-4	CAWSSRAVNEKLFF
16	TRBV7-3	TRBJ2-1	CASSLLSGSSYNEQFF
19	TRBV7-8	TRBJ2-3	CASSRDRRLAGASTDTQYF
14	TRBV6-5	TRBJ2-3	CASSSRHIMHTQYF
14	TRBV6-2/TRBV6-3	TRBJ1-4	CASSAAAGGEKLFF
14	TRBV7-9	TRBJ1-2	CASTPSSGVYGYTF
14	TRBV27	TRBJ2-5	CASSLAGEQETQYF
14	TRBV30	TRBJ1-5	CAWSPRRVDQPQHF
14	TRBV30	TRBJ1-6	CAWSVGAKNSPLHF
15	TRBV7-9	TRBJ2-3	CASSPPGGGTDTQYF
14	TRBV18	TRBJ1-6	CASSRDRGNSPLHF
14	TRBV27	TRBJ2-7	CASSFGQGTYEQYF
15	TRBV28	TRBJ2-7	CASSRSGQGAYEQYF
14	TRBV28	TRBJ1-2	CASSGGFVGAGYTF
14	TRBV5-1	TRBJ1-6	CASSLGPSGSPLHF
16	TRBV15	TRBJ2-1	CATSRDLLAGGHEQFF
15	TRBV7-2	TRBJ1-2	CASSQRGGRRDGYTF
15	TRBV19	TRBJ1-1	CASLTRDSLNTEAFF
16	TRBV6-2/TRBV6-3	TRBJ2-3	CASSYGSRGGVDTQYF
15	TRBV7-2	TRBJ2-5	CASSLANRGSETQYF
18	TRBV6-1	TRBJ2-5	CASSVDRPGQTTVETQYF
14	TRBV7-9	TRBJ1-4	CASSLSGGDEKLFF
15	TRBV3-1/TRBV3-2	TRBJ1-1	CASKNAGLGGTEAFF
12	TRBV6-5	TRBJ2-3	CASNHPEDEQYF
15	TRBV18	TRBJ1-5	CASSQGRVGNQPQHF
13	TRBV6-5	TRBJ1-6	CASSRDTSAPLHF
17	TRBV4-1	TRBJ1-1	CASSQSGGQLMNTEAFF
12	TRBV19	TRBJ1-4	CASCGFNEKLFF
14	TRBV19	TRBJ1-3	CASTGVVSGNTIYF
15	TRBV6-4	TRBJ2-7	CASSLQAGLTYEQYF
15	TRBV6-1	TRBJ1-4	CASSEGQGAFEKLFF
13	TRBV6-5	TRBJ1-2	CASRNRVNYGYTF
14	TRBV5-8	TRBJ1-5	CASSLAPGNQPQHF
18	TRBV6-2/TRBV6-3	TRBJ1-1	CASSTNPKTGVRETEAFF
19	TRBV7-2	TRBJ2-1	CASSLILVGRGSSYNEQFF
15	TRBV3-1/TRBV3-2	TRBJ1-1	CASSQGRQENTEAFF
17	TRBV28	TRBJ1-5	CASSSLRTGSSNQPQHF
14	TRBV28	TRBJ2-3	CASSFLASTDTQYF